The subject of this entry is one T cell receptor beta chain. TCRdb keeps only in-frame clones here, not all; method: immunoSEQ multiplex PCR. The sample includes about 380,000 clones, 95% of them seen just once. This CDR3 has 14 amino acids. The V and J ends lost 5 bases and 5 bases respectively, with 16 bases between them. From germline, CDR1 is SGDLS and CDR2 YYNGEE. This sample is part of a study of shared T cell receptors in the human thymus. Sequencing used thymocytes. This receptor was obtained from a human donor. This chain joins TRBV9 and TRBJ1-1; D unresolved. The CDR3 region has the DNA TGTGCCAGCAGTGTGAGGATCCCCTTGACTGAAGCTTTCTTT. It yields the protein CASSVRIPLTEAFF.